These T cell receptor beta chains were read from a single sample in a study of T cell responses to AZD1222 COVID-19 vaccine. The repertoire was sequenced with immunoSEQ multiplex PCR; TCRdb's copy has only in-frame clones and lacks some. The profile covers more than 70,000 clones, with 75% to 90% appearing a single time and roughly 15% taken by the ten largest. The sequenced sample was peripheral blood, obtained on day 0 of AZD1222 vaccination. Receptors were obtained from an adult in good health. The CDR3 runs from the conserved cysteine through the conserved F or W.

j_call v_call cdr3_aa
TRBJ1-1 TRBV2 CASSQLTGNTEAFF
TRBJ1-5 TRBV5-6 CASSKAGDAQPQHF
TRBJ1-5 TRBV2 CASSEAGDGGRYQPQHF
TRBJ2-7 TRBV2 CASSAGYEQYF
TRBJ2-7 TRBV6-6 CASSWEATSGSHEQYF
TRBJ1-1 TRBV6-5 CASSGRGTEAFF
TRBJ2-7 TRBV28 CASSLGSSGRYYEQYF
TRBJ2-3 TRBV28 CASSERGKGSDTQYF
TRBJ2-2 TRBV6-5 CASSYRGRGRAGELFF
TRBJ2-1 TRBV5-1 CASSLDSLPYNEQFF
TRBJ2-7 TRBV28 CASSILTSGSTYEQYF
TRBJ2-2 TRBV2 CASRGTDANTGELFF
TRBJ1-4 TRBV18 CASSPRGATNEKLFF
TRBJ2-5 TRBV11-3 CASSLYPAETQYF
TRBJ2-1 TRBV20-1 CSASNHVELKEQFF
TRBJ1-1 TRBV7-9 CASSYSRQAEAFF
TRBJ2-3 TRBV7-2 CASSRTVSSTDTQYF
TRBJ1-2 TRBV9 CASSAPHPGPKRNYGYTF
TRBJ1-6 TRBV6-1 CASSELEGFSPLHF
TRBJ1-4 TRBV29-1 CSVHLTGVNEKLFF
TRBJ1-3 TRBV3-1/TRBV3-2 CASSQQDIGGNTIYF
TRBJ1-5 TRBV12-3/TRBV12-4 CASSLVVGQPQHF
TRBJ2-2 TRBV2 CATQEQANTGELFF
TRBJ2-5 TRBV7-2 CASSLAGGQETQYF
TRBJ1-2 TRBV2 CASSVESYGYTF
TRBJ2-1 TRBV6-1 CASSDWITGTRGNEQFF